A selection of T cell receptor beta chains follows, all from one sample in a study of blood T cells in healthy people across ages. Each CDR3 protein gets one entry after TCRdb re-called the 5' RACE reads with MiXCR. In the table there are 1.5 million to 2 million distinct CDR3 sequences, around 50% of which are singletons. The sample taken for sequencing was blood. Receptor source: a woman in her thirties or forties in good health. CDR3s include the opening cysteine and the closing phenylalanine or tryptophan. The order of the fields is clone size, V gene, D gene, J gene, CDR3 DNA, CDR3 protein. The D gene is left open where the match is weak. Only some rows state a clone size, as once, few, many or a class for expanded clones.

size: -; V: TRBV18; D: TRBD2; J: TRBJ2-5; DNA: TGTGCCAGCTCACCAACGGGACTAGCGGGGACTTACAAGGAGCAGTACTTC; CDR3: CASSPTGLAGTYKEQYF
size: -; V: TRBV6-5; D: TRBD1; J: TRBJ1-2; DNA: TGTGCCAGCAGTTACTCCGCAGGGGGTTCTAACTATGGCTACACCTTC; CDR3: CASSYSAGGSNYGYTF
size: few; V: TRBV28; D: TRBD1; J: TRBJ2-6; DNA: TGTGCCAGCAGTTCAAGTCGGACAGGGGGATCTGGGGCCAACGTCCTGACTTTC; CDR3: CASSSSRTGGSGANVLTF
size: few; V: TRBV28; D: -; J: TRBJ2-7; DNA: TGTGCCAGCAGTCTTGTAGGGGACCCCCCCTACGAGCAGTACTTC; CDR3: CASSLVGDPPYEQYF
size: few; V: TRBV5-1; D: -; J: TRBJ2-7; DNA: TGCGCCAGAGACCGACCCACGATAACCTACGAGCAGTACTTC; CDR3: CARDRPTITYEQYF
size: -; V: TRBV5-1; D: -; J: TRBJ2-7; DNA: TGCACCAGCAGCTTGGGTCGGGTAACCTACGAGCAGTACTTC; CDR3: CTSSLGRVTYEQYF
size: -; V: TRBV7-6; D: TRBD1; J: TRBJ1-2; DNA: TGTGCCAGCAGCCCGACAGGGATAACAAACTATGGCTACACCTTC; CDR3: CASSPTGITNYGYTF
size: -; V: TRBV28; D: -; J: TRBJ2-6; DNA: TGTGCCAGCAGTCGTAATCAGGTTTCTGGGGCCAACGTCCTGACTTTC; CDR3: CASSRNQVSGANVLTF
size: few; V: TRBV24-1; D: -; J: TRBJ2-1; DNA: TGTGCCACCAGTTCCCCTCTAGGGGGGGATTACAATGAGCAGTTCTTC; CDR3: CATSSPLGGDYNEQFF
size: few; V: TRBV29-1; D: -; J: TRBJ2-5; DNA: TGCAGCACCCTAGCCCTCACGAGAGGGGCCCAGTACTTC; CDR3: CSTLALTRGAQYF
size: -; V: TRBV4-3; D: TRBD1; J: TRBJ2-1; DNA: TGCGCCAGCAGCCAAGATTCGGGACAGGGGATTTACAATGAGCAGTTCTTC; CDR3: CASSQDSGQGIYNEQFF
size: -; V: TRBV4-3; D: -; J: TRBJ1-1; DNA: TGCGCCAGCAGCCAAGTCTGGAACACTGAAGCTTTCTTT; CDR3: CASSQVWNTEAFF
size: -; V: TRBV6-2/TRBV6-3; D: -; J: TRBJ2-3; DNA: TGTGCCAGCAGTTACGACCCCACGAGGGCAGATACGCAGTATTTT; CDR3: CASSYDPTRADTQYF
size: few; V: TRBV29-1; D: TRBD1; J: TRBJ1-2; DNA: TGCAGCGTTGTTAGGCAGGGGGCGTATTATGGCTACACCTTC; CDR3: CSVVRQGAYYGYTF
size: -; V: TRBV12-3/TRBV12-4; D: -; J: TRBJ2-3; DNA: TGTGCCAGCAGTTCCGGAGTTTTAAGCACAGATACGCAGTATTTT; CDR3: CASSSGVLSTDTQYF
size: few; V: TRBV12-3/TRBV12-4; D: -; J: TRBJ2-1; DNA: TGTGCCAGCAGCAACATCAATGAGCAGTTCTTC; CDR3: CASSNINEQFF
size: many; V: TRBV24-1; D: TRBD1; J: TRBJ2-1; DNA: TGTGCCACCGGGACAGCCTACAATGAGCAGTTCTTC; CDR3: CATGTAYNEQFF
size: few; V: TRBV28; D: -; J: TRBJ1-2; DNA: TGTGCCAGCTTTGTAGACGTTCCTAACTATGGCTACACCTTC; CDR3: CASFVDVPNYGYTF
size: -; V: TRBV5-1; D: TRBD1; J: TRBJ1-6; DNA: TGCGCCAGCAGCTCCTGGACAGGGACTAATTCACCCCTCCACTTT; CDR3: CASSSWTGTNSPLHF
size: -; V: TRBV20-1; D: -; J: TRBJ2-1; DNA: TGCAGTGCTAGTTCGAGTGGGAGTACCTCCTACAATGAGCAGTTCTTC; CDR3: CSASSSGSTSYNEQFF
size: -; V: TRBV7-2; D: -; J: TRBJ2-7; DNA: TGTGCCAGCAGCTTAGGGATTAACGCGGGTGAGCAGTACTTC; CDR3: CASSLGINAGEQYF
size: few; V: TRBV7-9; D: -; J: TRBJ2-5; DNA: TGTGCCAGCAGCTTCCCTCCTCCAGTAGACAGAAGCCGGCAAGAGACCCAGTACTTC; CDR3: CASSFPPPVDRSRQETQYF